The rows below give T cell receptor beta chains drawn from one sample of a study of blood T cell repertoires in COVID-19. Libraries were prepared by immunoSEQ multiplex PCR; TCRdb keeps only in-frame clonotypes and omits some of them. This sample yields about 54,000 clones, of which approximately 91% are seen a single time; 7% to 8% belongs to the top ten. Sequencing was carried out using peripheral blood. All receptors derive from a woman between 55 and 75 years old with active or convalescent COVID-19. Both conserved end residues are part of each CDR3. Each record gives: D gene, J gene, V gene, CDR3 protein, CDR3 DNA. The D gene is left open where the match is weak.

d_gene: TRBD1; j_gene: TRBJ2-1; v_gene: TRBV24-1; CDR3aa: CATSDRSGGSYNEQFF; CDR3nt: TGTGCCACCAGTGATCGCTCAGGGGGCTCCTACAATGAGCAGTTCTTC
d_gene: NA; j_gene: TRBJ1-5; v_gene: TRBV15; CDR3aa: CATSRDRGFQPQHF; CDR3nt: TGTGCCACCAGCAGAGACAGGGGATTCCAGCCCCAGCATTTT
d_gene: TRBD1; j_gene: TRBJ1-4; v_gene: TRBV6-5; CDR3aa: CASSMTGASNEKLFF; CDR3nt: TGTGCCAGCAGTATGACAGGGGCATCTAATGAAAAACTGTTTTTT
d_gene: NA; j_gene: TRBJ1-1; v_gene: TRBV28; CDR3aa: CASNLRGGGGAFF; CDR3nt: TGTGCCAGCAACCTGAGGGGGGGCGGGGGAGCTTTCTTT
d_gene: TRBD1; j_gene: TRBJ1-6; v_gene: TRBV5-1; CDR3aa: CASSSWSLGGSPLHF; CDR3nt: TGCGCCAGCAGCTCCTGGAGTTTAGGGGGCTCACCCCTCCACTTT
d_gene: TRBD1; j_gene: TRBJ1-4; v_gene: TRBV4-3; CDR3aa: CASSQVVGQGGEKLFF; CDR3nt: TGCGCCAGCAGCCAAGTTGTGGGACAGGGCGGCGAAAAACTGTTTTTT
d_gene: TRBD1; j_gene: TRBJ2-7; v_gene: TRBV6-5; CDR3aa: CASSLGQGFYEQYF; CDR3nt: TGTGCCAGCAGTTTAGGACAGGGTTTCTACGAGCAGTACTTC
d_gene: TRBD1; j_gene: TRBJ2-3; v_gene: TRBV28; CDR3aa: CASSFVRDRAHTQYF; CDR3nt: TGTGCCAGCAGTTTCGTCCGGGACAGGGCTCATACGCAGTATTTT
d_gene: NA; j_gene: TRBJ2-7; v_gene: TRBV4-1; CDR3aa: CASSQGLGANNGEQYF; CDR3nt: TGCGCCAGCAGCCAAGGATTAGGGGCCAATAATGGCGAGCAGTACTTC
d_gene: TRBD1; j_gene: TRBJ2-7; v_gene: TRBV10-3; CDR3aa: CASGQGAETKGEQYF; CDR3nt: TGTGCCTCAGGACAGGGTGCGGAAACTAAGGGCGAGCAGTACTTC